A single sample is the source of the 25 T cell receptor beta chains below, sequenced in a study of blood T cell repertoires in COVID-19. Method: immunoSEQ multiplex PCR; TCRdb's copy keeps in-frame clones and lacks some. The data show about 270,000 clones, less than 95% seen once. What was sequenced was PBMCs or T cells enriched from blood (not recorded which). The receptors derive from a man in his forties who had been exposed to COVID-19.

The chain joins TRBV28 to TRBJ2-3, with D possibly being TRBD2 (5 bases). V was shortened by 5 bases and J by 9 bases, with 12 bases between the two germline ends. The CDR3 is 12 amino acids. Per the germline V gene, CDR1 is MDHEN and CDR2 is SYDVKM. The CDR3 loop is CASSIPTGTQYF. In DNA, the CDR3 is TGTGCCAGCAGTATCCCGACGGGGACGCAGTATTTT.

V is TRBV6-5 and J is TRBJ2-7; a possible D gene is TRBD2 (5 bases). The germline V gene encodes CDR1 MNHEY and CDR2 SVGAGI. This CDR3 has 13 residues. Deletions cut 7 bases from V and 4 bases from J, with 14 bases between. DNA of the CDR3: TGTGCCAGCAAAACCGGGGTAAAATACGAGCAGTACTTC. Its translation is CASKTGVKYEQYF.

The chain joins TRBV10-2 to TRBJ2-3; D gene uncertain. The CDR3 length is 13 residues. V lost 1 base and J 2 bases, leaving 4 bases between the germline ends. Germline assignment: CDR1 WSHSY and CDR2 SAAADI. The CDR3 sequence: CASSELVTDTQYF. Written as DNA, the CDR3 is TGCGCCAGCAGTGAGTTAGTCACAGATACGCAGTATTTT.

This chain uses TRBV5-4 with TRBJ1-3, with D possibly matching TRBD1 (6 bases). Germline V lookup: CDR1 SGHNT, CDR2 YYREEE (reference sequence). This CDR3 is built from 15 residues. Trimming removed 2 bases from V and 1 base from J, with 10 bases in between. This CDR3 is CASSLQGFSGNTIYF. CDR3 sequence (DNA): TGTGCCAGCAGCTTACAGGGCTTTTCTGGAAACACCATATATTTT.

J is TRBJ1-2 and V is TRBV14; the D is unclear. The CDR3 is 14 amino acids. The germline CDR1 and CDR2 sequences are SGHDN and FVKESK. V was cut by 0 bases and J by 3 bases, with 8 bases left in between. CDR3 amino acids: CASSQDWADYGYTF. CDR3 DNA sequence: TGTGCCAGCAGCCAAGATTGGGCAGACTATGGCTACACCTTC.

V and J are TRBV28 and TRBJ2-1; TRBD2 agrees at 8 bases. The CDR3 has 17 residues. Germline loops: CDR1 MDHEN, CDR2 SYDVKM. With 4 bases clipped from V and 0 bases from J, the junction kept 8 bases outside the gene matches. In DNA form, the CDR3 reads TGTGCCAGCAGTTCCGTTGAAAGCGGGAGCTCCTACAATGAGCAGTTCTTC. Translation: CASSSVESGSSYNEQFF.

The chain recombines TRBV28 with TRBJ2-3; D might be TRBD2 (6 bases). CDR1 is MDHEN, CDR2 SYDVKM, per germline. Between the trimmed V and J ends, which lost 3 bases and 1 base, there was a span of 11 bases. The CDR3 length is 15 residues. The CDR3 sequence is CASSFGGRGTDTQYF. CDR3 DNA sequence: TGTGCCAGCAGTTTCGGGGGTAGAGGCACAGATACGCAGTATTTT.

This clone was observed once. This sequence joins TRBV9 and TRBJ2-3, with D possibly TRBD2 on 5 matching bases. CDR1 is SGDLS, CDR2 YYNGEE, per germline. The CDR3 has 18 residues. Deletions cut 3 bases from V and 2 bases from J, with 22 bases between. CDR3 DNA sequence: TGTGCCAGCAGCGCCGGCAACTCGGGATTTAAATACACAGATACGCAGTATTTT. It is translated as CASSAGNSGFKYTDTQYF.

The chain employs TRBV11-1 and TRBJ2-5; 7 nucleotides agree with TRBD2. The V segment lost 7 bases and the J segment 2 bases; nucleotides outside the gene matches: 13. Germline CDR1 is SGHAT and CDR2 is FQDESV (reference sequence). This CDR3 contains 16 residues. The CDR3 nucleotides read TGTGCCAGCACCGAAGGGAGGGGAAACCCACAAGAGACCCAGTACTTC. Protein product: CASTEGRGNPQETQYF.

This rearrangement joins TRBV7-9 to TRBJ2-1; possible D gene TRBD2, 5 bases. Germline CDR1 and CDR2: SEHNR and FQNEAQ (reference sequence). This CDR3 spans 14 amino acids. Trimming left V 5 bases short and J 4 bases short, with 12 bases between. This chain's CDR3 is CASSPSGSYNEQFF. The DNA for the CDR3 is TGTGCCAGCAGCCCAAGCGGCTCGTACAATGAGCAGTTCTTC. The full variable domain, completed using reference TRBV7-9 and TRBJ2-1, is DTGVSQNPRHKITKRGQNVTFRCDPISEHNRLYWYRQTLGQGPEFLTYFQNEAQLEKSRLLSDRFSAERPKGSFSTLEIQRTEQGDSAMYLCASSPSGSYNEQFFGPGTRLTVL.

V is TRBV7-2 and J is TRBJ2-7, with 8 bases lining up with TRBD1. Germline CDR1 SGHTA, CDR2 FQGNSA. The trim removed 3 bases at V and 2 bases at J, leaving 6 bases unmatched. The CDR3 has 15 amino acids. DNA for the CDR3: TGTGCCAGCAGCTTTGACAGGGGATTAACCTACGAGCAGTACTTC. It specifies CASSFDRGLTYEQYF.

In the case of this clone: Other DNA sequences within the sample encode an identical CDR3. V gene TRBV5-1 combines with J gene TRBJ1-2, with D possibly being TRBD1 (5 bases). CDR1 is SGHRS and CDR2 is YFSETQ in the germline V gene. The length of the CDR3 is 12 residues. Trimming took off 0 bases at V and 5 bases at J, with 5 bases between the two ends. CDR3 protein: CASSLGQYGYTF. The CDR3 DNA reads TGCGCCAGCAGCTTGGGACAGTATGGCTACACCTTC.

The chain links TRBV5-1 to TRBJ1-2; 8 bases match TRBD1. Germline CDR1 and CDR2: SGHRS and YFSETQ. The CDR3 runs to 14 residues. The V gene end was trimmed by 4 bases and the J gene end by 5 bases; junction bases not matched to a gene: 7. CDR3 DNA: TGCGCCAGCAGCCGCCCACAGGGGGAGTATGGCTACACCTTC. Its translation is CASSRPQGEYGYTF.

The chain is built from TRBV14 and TRBJ2-7; possible D gene TRBD2, 6 bases. The CDR3 consists of 15 residues. CDR1 and CDR2 (germline): SGHDN, FVKESK. V dropped 1 base and J dropped 3 bases, with 13 bases sitting between them. The CDR3 spells CASSQGTSWVYEQYF. The CDR3 DNA reads as TGTGCCAGCAGCCAAGGTACTAGCTGGGTCTACGAGCAGTACTTC.

This chain links TRBV12-3 or TRBV12-4 with TRBJ1-6, with TRBD1 as a possible D gene (5 bases). Deletions cut 3 bases from V and 15 bases from J, with 12 bases between. The CDR3 totals 12 residues. In DNA form, the CDR3 reads TGTGCCAGCAGTTTCGGGCAGGGCCTCCTCCACTTT. It translates to CASSFGQGLLHF.

The V gene is TRBV11-2, the J gene TRBJ1-2; TRBD1 matches 10 bases. The CDR3 is 17 residues long. CDR1 SGHAT and CDR2 FQNNGV come from the germline V gene. V shed 4 bases and J 0 bases; nucleotides not matched to a gene: 8. For the CDR3, the DNA is TGTGCCAGCAGCTCCCACCGGGACAGGGGAACTAACTATGGCTACACCTTC. Translation: CASSSHRDRGTNYGYTF.

The chain uses TRBV24-1 and TRBJ2-5; 8 bases are a match to TRBD1. V lost 10 bases, J lost 0 bases, and 6 bases stayed unmatched. This CDR3 has 14 residues. Germline V lookup: CDR1 KGHDR, CDR2 SFDVKD. The CDR3 protein is CATMDRANQETQYF. For the CDR3, the DNA is TGTGCCACAATGGACAGGGCGAACCAAGAGACCCAGTACTTC.

The chain recombines TRBV5-5 with TRBJ1-3; D is perhaps TRBD1 (5 bases). CDR1 and CDR2 from the germline V gene are SGHKS and YYEKEE (reference sequence). CDR3 length: 14 amino acids. V lost 2 bases to trimming and J lost 3 bases, with 9 bases between them. The CDR3 reads CASSFGGFGNTIYF. DNA for the CDR3: TGTGCCAGCAGCTTTGGGGGGTTTGGAAACACCATATATTTT.

The gene calls are TRBV7-2 and TRBJ1-1; D may be TRBD1 (6 bases). Germline V CDR1 and CDR2: SGHTA, FQGNSA. The CDR3 has 13 residues. V was pared by 2 bases and J by 4 bases, with 8 bases between. The CDR3 reads CASSLTGLTEAFF. Written as DNA, the CDR3 is TGTGCCAGCAGCTTAACAGGGCTCACTGAAGCTTTCTTT.

The chain links TRBV28 to TRBJ2-4; tentatively, D is TRBD1 (7 bases). V was cut by 5 bases and J by 1 base, with 12 bases left in between. Germline CDR1 reads MDHEN; CDR2 reads SYDVKM. The CDR3 is made up of 15 amino acids. CDR3 in amino acids: CASSPTGRAKNIQYF. The CDR3 bases are TGTGCCAGCAGTCCGACAGGGAGGGCCAAAAACATTCAGTACTTC. Full variable domain (remainder filled in from reference TRBV28 and TRBJ2-4): DVKVTQSSRYLVKRTGEKVFLECVQDMDHENMFWYRQDPGLGLRLIYFSYDVKMKEKGDIPEGYSVSREKKERFSLILESASTNQTSMYLCASSPTGRAKNIQYFGAGTRLSVL.

V and J are TRBV5-5 and TRBJ2-2; perhaps TRBD2 as D (5 bases). V gave up 2 bases and J gave up 4 bases, with 12 bases separating them. The CDR3 totals 15 residues. The germline CDR1 and CDR2 sequences are SGHKS and YYEKEE (reference sequence). The CDR3 here is CASSLTGWGTGELFF. The CDR3, as DNA: TGTGCCAGCAGCTTAACGGGGTGGGGCACCGGGGAGCTGTTTTTT. Based on the CDR3 plus reference TRBV5-5 and TRBJ2-2, the full variable domain is DAGVTQSPTHLIKTRGQQVTLRCSPISGHKSVSWYQQVLGQGPQFIFQYYEKEERGRGNFPDRFSARQFPNYSSELNVNALLLGDSALYLCASSLTGWGTGELFFGEGSRLTVL.

This sequence joins TRBV7-9 and TRBJ1-1; D may be TRBD1 (5 bases). The germline gives CDR1 SEHNR, CDR2 FQNEAQ (reference sequence). Trimming took off 1 base at V and 0 bases at J, with 9 bases between the two ends. The CDR3 runs to 15 residues. CDR3 region: CASSLEDSLNTEAFF. The CDR3 DNA reads as TGTGCCAGCAGCTTAGAAGACAGCCTGAACACTGAAGCTTTCTTT.

J is TRBJ2-6 and V is TRBV29-1; possible D gene TRBD1, 6 bases. Looked up from germline, CDR1 is SQVTM and CDR2 is ANQGSEA. Deletions cut 7 bases from V and 2 bases from J, with 18 bases between. The CDR3 length is 16 residues. For the CDR3, the DNA is TGCAGCGGGACGACCGGGACACCCACTGGGGCCAACGTCCTGACTTTC. It encodes CSGTTGTPTGANVLTF. The full variable domain, completed using reference TRBV29-1 and TRBJ2-6, is SAVISQKPSRDICQRGTSLTIQCQVDSQVTMMFWYRQQPGQSLTLIATANQGSEATYESGFVIDKFPISRPNLTFSTLTVSNMSPEDSSIYLCSGTTGTPTGANVLTFGAGSRLTVL.

V gene TRBV7-2 combines with J gene TRBJ1-2; D not certain. V was trimmed by 1 base and J by 7 bases, leaving 19 bases between them. The CDR3 has 16 residues. Germline V gene sequence: CDR1 SGHTA, CDR2 FQGNSA. The CDR3 DNA sequence: TGTGCCAGCAGCTTAGAGAGGGTCTTGGTGCTGAGTGGCTACACCTTC. Its protein is CASSLERVLVLSGYTF.

In its sample, this clone ranks as medium-sized. The chain employs TRBV4-3 and TRBJ2-2; the match to TRBD2 covers 8 bases. This CDR3 region has 17 residues. The V and J ends lost 0 bases and 3 bases, in that order; junction bases with no gene match: 6. Germline V gene data show CDR1 as LGHNA and CDR2 as YSLEER. The CDR3 DNA reads TGCGCCAGCAGCCAAGATCTCGGGAGGGGGGACACCGGGGAGCTGTTTTTT. Residues: CASSQDLGRGDTGELFF.